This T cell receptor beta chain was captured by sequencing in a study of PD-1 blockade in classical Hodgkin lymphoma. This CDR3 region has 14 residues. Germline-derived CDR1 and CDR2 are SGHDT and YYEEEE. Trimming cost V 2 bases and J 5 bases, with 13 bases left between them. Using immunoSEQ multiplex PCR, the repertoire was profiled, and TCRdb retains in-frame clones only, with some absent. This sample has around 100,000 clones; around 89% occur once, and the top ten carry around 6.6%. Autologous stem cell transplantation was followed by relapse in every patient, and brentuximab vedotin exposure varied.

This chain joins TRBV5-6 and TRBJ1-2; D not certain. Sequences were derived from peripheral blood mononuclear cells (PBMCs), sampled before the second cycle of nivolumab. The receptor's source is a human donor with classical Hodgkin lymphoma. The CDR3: CASSFISARYGYTF. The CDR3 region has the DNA TGTGCCAGCAGCTTTATATCCGCCCGTTATGGCTACACCTTC.